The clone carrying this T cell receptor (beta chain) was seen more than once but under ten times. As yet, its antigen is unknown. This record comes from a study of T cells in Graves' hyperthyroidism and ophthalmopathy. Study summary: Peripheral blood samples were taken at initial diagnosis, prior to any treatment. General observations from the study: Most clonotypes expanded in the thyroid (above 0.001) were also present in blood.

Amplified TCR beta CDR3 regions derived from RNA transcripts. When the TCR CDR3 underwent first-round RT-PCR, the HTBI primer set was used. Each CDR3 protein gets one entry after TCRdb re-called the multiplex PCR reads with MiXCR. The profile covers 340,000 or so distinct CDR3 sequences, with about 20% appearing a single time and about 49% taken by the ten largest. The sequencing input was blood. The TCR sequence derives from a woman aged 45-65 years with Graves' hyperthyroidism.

The CDR3 coding sequence is TGTGCCAGCAGCCAGGCAGGACTAGCGGGAGGAGATACGCAGTATTTT. This encodes CASSQAGLAGGDTQYF. The chain links TRBV3-1 to TRBJ2-3, with TRBD2 identical over 14 bases. The length of the CDR3 is 16 residues. Germline V gene data show CDR1 as LGHDT and CDR2 as YNNKEL (reference sequence). V lost 3 bases, J lost 5 bases, and 4 bases stayed unmatched.